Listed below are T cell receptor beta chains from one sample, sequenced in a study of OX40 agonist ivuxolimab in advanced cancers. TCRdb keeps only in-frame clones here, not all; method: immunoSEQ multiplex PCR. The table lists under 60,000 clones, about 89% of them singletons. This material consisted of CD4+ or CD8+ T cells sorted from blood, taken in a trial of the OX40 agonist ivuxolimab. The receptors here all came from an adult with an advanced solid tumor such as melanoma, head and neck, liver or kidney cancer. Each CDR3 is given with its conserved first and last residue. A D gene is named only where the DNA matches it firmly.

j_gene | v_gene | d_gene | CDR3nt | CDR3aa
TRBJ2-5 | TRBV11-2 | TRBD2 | TGTGCCAGCAGCCAAATAGCGGGTAAAGAGACCCAGTACTTC | CASSQIAGKETQYF
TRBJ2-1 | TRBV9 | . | TGTGCCAGCAGCGTAGCGGGGAGACACCAAGGCAATGAGCAGTTCTTC | CASSVAGRHQGNEQFF
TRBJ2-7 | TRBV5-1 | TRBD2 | TGCGCCAGCAGCTTTGGACTAGCGGGATACGAGCAGTACTTC | CASSFGLAGYEQYF
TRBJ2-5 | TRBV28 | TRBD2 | TGTGCCAGCAGCCCAGGACTAGCGGTAGGGGAGACCCAGTACTTC | CASSPGLAVGETQYF
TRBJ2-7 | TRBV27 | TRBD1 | TGTGCCAGCAGTTTATCCCCGACAGGGATTTCCTACGAGCAGTACTTC | CASSLSPTGISYEQYF
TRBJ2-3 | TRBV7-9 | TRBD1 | TGTGCCAGCAGCTTAACGGGACAGCCCACAGATACGCAGTATTTT | CASSLTGQPTDTQYF
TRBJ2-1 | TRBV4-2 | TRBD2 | TGTGCCAGCAGCCCCGGGGGGTCAGTTACCTCCGTTGTGCAGTTCTTC | CASSPGGSVTSVVQFF
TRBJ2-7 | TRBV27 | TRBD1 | TGTGCCAGCAGTTTGGGGACAGGGTTACACGAGCAGTACTTC | CASSLGTGLHEQYF
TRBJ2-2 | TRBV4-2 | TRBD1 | TGTGCCAGCAGCCAGCCGGGACAGATCAACACCGGGGAGCTGTTTTTT | CASSQPGQINTGELFF
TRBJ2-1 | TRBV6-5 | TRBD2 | TGTGCCAGCAACGCGGGGGTGAGCTCCTACAATGAGCAGTTCTTC | CASNAGVSSYNEQFF
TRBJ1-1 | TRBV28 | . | TGTGCCAGCAGTTCCCGGGGGTGGAACACTGAAGCTTTCTTT | CASSSRGWNTEAFF
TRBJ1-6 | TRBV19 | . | TGTGCCAGTAGTAGTTATGGGGATGAATCACCCCTCCACTTT | CASSSYGDESPLHF